The 18 T cell receptor beta chains below all came from one sample that was sequenced in a study of human T cells and chemical hapten exposure. Time point noted: patch test 2, 6 weeks after DPC sensitization. Indicated treatment: therapeutic diphenylcyclopropenone sensitization with weekly scalp DPC. TCRdb reprocessed the RACE reads with MiXCR, giving one entry per CDR3 protein. This table has about 54,000 distinct CDR3 sequences, 9.5% to 10% appearing once. The sequences come from whole blood, collected in connection with sensitization to the hapten diphenylcyclopropenone (DPC). The receptors shown here come from a woman in her forties or fifties with alopecia areata. Some clones in this sample may be carry-over from other donors' samples.

A word on this clonotype: Sequence at one end of the junction differs from germline and may be a read error. This chain joins TRBV10-2 and TRBJ2-7; D call uncertain. Germline V CDR1 and CDR2: WSHSY, SAAADI. The CDR3 is 15 amino acids. CDR3 region: CASRGFGPLSYEQCF. In DNA form, the CDR3 reads TGCGCCAGCAGGGGGTTCGGCCCCCTCTCCTACGAGCAGTGCTTC.

This clonotype occurred many times. The chain links TRBV2 to TRBJ1-5; D uncertain. The CDR3 extends over 14 amino acids. Germline values: CDR1 SNHLY, CDR2 FYNNEI. V lost 7 bases, J lost 0 bases, and 10 bases lay in between. The CDR3, as DNA: TGTGCCAGCATTGAGAGCATTAGCAATCAGCCCCAGCATTTT. Its protein product is CASIESISNQPQHF.

This clonotype was detected many times. The J gene is TRBJ1-5, the V gene TRBV24-1; the match to TRBD1 covers 10 bases. Germline CDR1 KGHDR, CDR2 SFDVKD. The CDR3 is 20 amino acids. J lost 0 bases, V lost 5 bases, and 15 bases had no gene match. The CDR3 loop is CATSASTRQGAAYSNQPQHF. The CDR3, as DNA: TGTGCCACCAGTGCCTCAACCCGACAGGGGGCTGCTTATAGCAATCAGCCCCAGCATTTT.

The V gene is TRBV24-1, the J gene TRBJ2-1, with D possibly called TRBD1 or TRBD2 (7 bases each). This CDR3 region has 15 residues. Germline loops: CDR1 KGHDR, CDR2 SFDVKD. V was shortened by 5 bases and J by 5 bases, with 15 bases between the two germline ends. CDR3 protein: CATSGGGTADNEQFF. Here the CDR3 DNA reads TGTGCCACCAGTGGGGGGGGGACAGCAGACAATGAGCAGTTCTTC.

This chain uses TRBV5-4 with TRBJ2-7, with a possible D match to TRBD1 (5 bases). V was trimmed by 0 bases and J by 2 bases, leaving 9 bases between them. Germline lookup yields CDR1 SGHNT and CDR2 YYREEE (reference sequence). The CDR3 has 14 amino acids. In DNA form, the CDR3 reads TGTGCCAGCAGCTTGGCAGGGAACCCCTACGAGCAGTACTTC. This encodes CASSLAGNPYEQYF.

The chain couples TRBV19 to TRBJ1-5; D call uncertain. Germline lookup yields CDR1 LNHDA and CDR2 SQIVND (reference sequence). The V and J ends lost 3 bases and 4 bases respectively, with 10 bases between them. CDR3 size: 14 residues. The DNA for the CDR3 is TGTGCCAGTAGTATCTTGGATCTGAATCAGCCCCAGCATTTT. This encodes CASSILDLNQPQHF.

This clonotype was seen ten or more times. The chain has TRBV4-1 and TRBJ2-3; TRBD1 is a possible D gene (7 bases). V was clipped by 1 base and J by 0 bases, with 11 bases between them. This CDR3 contains 16 residues. The V gene's germline CDR1 is MGHRA and CDR2 YSYEKL. The CDR3 here is CASSQVQGTSTDTQYF. The CDR3 DNA reads TGCGCCAGCAGCCAAGTACAGGGGACTAGCACAGATACGCAGTATTTT.

In this sample, this clonotype turned up many times. CDR3 region: CASSAQGNEQFF. In nucleotides, the CDR3 is TGCGCCAGCAGTGCGCAAGGGAATGAGCAGTTCTTC. The J gene is TRBJ2-1, the V gene TRBV10-2; no clear D gene. Deletions cut 4 bases from V and 7 bases from J, with 8 bases between. The CDR3 spans 12 residues. Germline assignment: CDR1 WSHSY and CDR2 SAAADI.

This clonotype was seen at least ten times. This chain links TRBV28 with TRBJ1-2; D is perhaps TRBD1 (5 bases). The CDR3 loop spans 16 amino acids. With 3 bases removed from V and 6 bases from J, the gap between germline ends came to 20 bases. The germline V gene encodes CDR1 MDHEN and CDR2 SYDVKM. The CDR3, as DNA: TGTGCCAGCAGTTTGGGGAGGGGACGGTTTGGCGATGGCTACACCTTC. This translates into CASSLGRGRFGDGYTF.

This chain uses TRBV6-5 with TRBJ2-7; TRBD2 matches at 7 bases. This CDR3 has 15 amino acids. CDR1 and CDR2 from the germline V gene are MNHEY and SVGAGI. Unmatched junction bases numbered 8, after V lost 4 bases and J lost 2 bases. The CDR3 DNA sequence: TGTGCCAGCAGTTCCCTAGCGGATCTAACCTACGAGCAGTACTTC. Protein product: CASSSLADLTYEQYF.

In its sample, this clonotype was seen many times. The rearrangement uses TRBV11-2 and TRBJ1-1; D uncertain. V was clipped by 5 bases and J by 1 base, with 8 bases between them. Germline CDR1 is SGHAT and CDR2 is FQNNGV. The CDR3 is 13 residues long. The CDR3 nucleotides are TGTGCCAGCAGCAGTGGACCGAACACTGAAGCTTTCTTT. It yields the protein CASSSGPNTEAFF.

The sample holds many counts of this clonotype. This rearrangement joins TRBV27 to TRBJ1-6; D gene unclear. V lost 6 bases to trimming and J lost 7 bases, with 13 bases between them. CDR1 MNHEY and CDR2 SMNVEV come from the germline V gene (reference sequence). CDR3 length: 14 residues. CDR3 in amino acids: CASRGQPWNSPLHF. The CDR3 DNA follows: TGTGCCAGCAGAGGCCAGCCTTGGAATTCACCCCTCCACTTT.

The V and J genes are TRBV10-2 and TRBJ2-1; D not resolved. CDR1 is WSHSY, CDR2 SAAADI, per germline. V lost 11 bases and J lost 12, with 11 bases in between. CDR3 length equals 9 residues. The CDR3 DNA sequence: TGCGCCGACCCTGCCATGCAGTTCTTC. Amino acid sequence: CADPAMQFF.

The sample holds a few counts of this clonotype. The chain combines TRBV7-2 with TRBJ1-6; D ambiguous. The V gene lost 2 bases and the J gene lost 6 bases, with 5 bases spanning the gap. CDR3 length: 13 residues. The V gene's germline CDR1 is SGHTA and CDR2 FQGNSA. CDR3 bases: TGTGCCAGCAGCTTAAATAGTAATTCACCCCTCCACTTT. Translation: CASSLNSNSPLHF.

This clonotype was found many times. The chain carries TRBV12-3 or TRBV12-4 and TRBJ2-5; D not resolved. Trimming stripped 5 bases from V and 1 base from J, with 8 bases between. This CDR3 contains 13 residues. This CDR3 is CASSARFQETQYF. The CDR3 DNA follows: TGTGCCAGCAGTGCCCGATTCCAAGAGACCCAGTACTTC.

The rearrangement links TRBV7-6 to TRBJ1-5; no reliable D call. Per the germline V gene, CDR1 is SGHVS and CDR2 is FNYEAQ. The CDR3 sequence is 14 residues long. The ends were cut back, 1 base at V and 2 bases at J, with 6 bases in the middle. The CDR3 region is CASSLVSGNQPQHF. CDR3 nucleotides: TGTGCCAGCAGCTTAGTCAGTGGCAATCAGCCCCAGCATTTT.

CDR3 sequence (DNA): TGTGCTAGTGGGCTAGGGGGGACAGGCCCCAATGAGCAGTTCTTC. Translated, it gives CASGLGGTGPNEQFF. This sequence joins TRBV12-5 and TRBJ2-1; 8 bases fit TRBD1. Germline CDR1 LGHNT, CDR2 FRNRAP. The junction had 10 bases not matched to a gene; V was cut back by 6 bases and J by 6 bases. The CDR3 is 15 residues long.

The genes are TRBV4-2 and TRBJ2-3, with D possibly being TRBD2 (5 bases). V was shortened by 1 base and J by 1 base, with 12 bases between the two germline ends. CDR1 is LGHNA and CDR2 is YNFKEQ in the germline V gene. This CDR3 is built from 16 residues. The CDR3 nucleotides are TGTGCCAGCAGCCAAGTGACTACCGGGGGCACAGATACGCAGTATTTT. This translates into CASSQVTTGGTDTQYF.